This record looks at one T cell receptor beta chain sequence and its context. What it binds is not known. The data were obtained in a study of cytomegalovirus exposure and HLA in healthy donors. Study results and caveats: According to reports, the classifier identified cytomegalovirus status with high specificity and sensitivity. In all likelihood, a cluster of highly shared sequence variants was a sequencing artifact. Analysis was carried out at a later point, and it linked a missense DCLRE1C variant to TCR beta V- and J-gene trimming.

This CDR3 has 15 amino acids. Looked up from germline, CDR1 is SGHTA and CDR2 is FQGTGA. Trimming took 0 bases from V and 10 from J; bases not matched to a gene: 5. 60 Vbeta and 13 Jbeta primers were used in PCR. Only in-frame clones appear in the TCRdb table, and some are missing; sequencing was by immunoSEQ multiplex PCR. Among under 100,000 clones listed, 80% to 85% were seen once. Though nominally healthy at sampling, donors likely had unrecorded immune exposures. The specimen sequenced was PBMCs. The rearrangement links TRBV7-3 to TRBJ2-1; 11 bases match TRBD2. The sequence derives from a woman in her 70s in good health and CMV-seropositive. The CDR3 loop is CASSLTSGREVEQFF. CDR3 coding DNA: TGTGCCAGCAGCTTAACTAGCGGGAGGGAAGTCGAGCAGTTCTTC.